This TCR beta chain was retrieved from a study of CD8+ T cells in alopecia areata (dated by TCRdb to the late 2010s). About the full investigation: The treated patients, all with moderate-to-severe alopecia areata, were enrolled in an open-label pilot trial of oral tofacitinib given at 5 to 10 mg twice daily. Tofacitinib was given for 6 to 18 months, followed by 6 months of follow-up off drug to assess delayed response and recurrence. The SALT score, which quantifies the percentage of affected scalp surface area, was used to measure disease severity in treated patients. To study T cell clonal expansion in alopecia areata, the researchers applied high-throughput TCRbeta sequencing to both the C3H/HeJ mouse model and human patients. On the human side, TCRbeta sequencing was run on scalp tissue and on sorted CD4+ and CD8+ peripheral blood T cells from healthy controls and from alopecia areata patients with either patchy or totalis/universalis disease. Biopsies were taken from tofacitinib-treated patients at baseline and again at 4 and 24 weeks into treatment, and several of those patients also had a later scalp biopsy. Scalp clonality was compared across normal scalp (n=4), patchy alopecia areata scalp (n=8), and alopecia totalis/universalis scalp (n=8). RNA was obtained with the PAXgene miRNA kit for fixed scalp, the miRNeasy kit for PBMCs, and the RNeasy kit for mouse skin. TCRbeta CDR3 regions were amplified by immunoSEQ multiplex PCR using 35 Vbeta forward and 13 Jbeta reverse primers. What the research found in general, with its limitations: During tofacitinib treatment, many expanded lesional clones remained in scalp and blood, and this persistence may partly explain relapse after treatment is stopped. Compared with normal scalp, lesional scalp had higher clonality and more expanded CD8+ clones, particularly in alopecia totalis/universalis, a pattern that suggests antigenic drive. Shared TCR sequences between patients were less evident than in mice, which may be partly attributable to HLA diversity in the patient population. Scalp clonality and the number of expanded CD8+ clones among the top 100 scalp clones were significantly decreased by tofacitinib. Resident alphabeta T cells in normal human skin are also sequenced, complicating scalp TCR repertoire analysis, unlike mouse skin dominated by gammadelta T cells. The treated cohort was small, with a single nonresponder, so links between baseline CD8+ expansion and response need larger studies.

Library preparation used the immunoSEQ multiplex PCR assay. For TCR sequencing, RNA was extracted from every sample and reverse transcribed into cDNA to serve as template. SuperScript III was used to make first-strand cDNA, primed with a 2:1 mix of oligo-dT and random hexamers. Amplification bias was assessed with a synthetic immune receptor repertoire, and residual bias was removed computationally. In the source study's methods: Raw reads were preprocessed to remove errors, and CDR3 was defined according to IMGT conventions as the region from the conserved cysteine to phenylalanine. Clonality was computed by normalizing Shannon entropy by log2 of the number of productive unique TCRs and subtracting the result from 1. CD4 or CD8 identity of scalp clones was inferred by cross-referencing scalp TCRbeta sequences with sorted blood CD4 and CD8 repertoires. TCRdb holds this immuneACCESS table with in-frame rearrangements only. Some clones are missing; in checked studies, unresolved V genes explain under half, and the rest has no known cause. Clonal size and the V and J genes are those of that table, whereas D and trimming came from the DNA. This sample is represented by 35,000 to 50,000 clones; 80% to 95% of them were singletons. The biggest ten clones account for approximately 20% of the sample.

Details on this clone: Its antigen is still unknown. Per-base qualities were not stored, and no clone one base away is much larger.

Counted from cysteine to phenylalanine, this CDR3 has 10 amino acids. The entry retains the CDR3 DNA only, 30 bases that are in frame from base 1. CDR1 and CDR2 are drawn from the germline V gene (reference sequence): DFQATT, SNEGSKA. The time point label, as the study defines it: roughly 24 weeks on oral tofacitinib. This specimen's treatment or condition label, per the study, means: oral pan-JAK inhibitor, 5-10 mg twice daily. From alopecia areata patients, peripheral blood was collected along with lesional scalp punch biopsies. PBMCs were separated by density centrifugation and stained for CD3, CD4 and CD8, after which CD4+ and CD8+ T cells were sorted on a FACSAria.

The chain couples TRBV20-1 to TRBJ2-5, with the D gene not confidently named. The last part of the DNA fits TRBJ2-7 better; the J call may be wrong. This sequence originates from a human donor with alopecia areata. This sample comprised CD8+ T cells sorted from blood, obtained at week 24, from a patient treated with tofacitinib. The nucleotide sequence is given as TGCAGTGCTAGCCCCTACGAGCAGTACTTC. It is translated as CSASPYEQYF.